This TCR beta chain is drawn from a study of T cells in Graves' hyperthyroidism and ophthalmopathy. This CDR3 is built from 12 residues. Germline V CDR1 and CDR2: KGHSH, LQKENI. Findings and limits, study-wide: In blood, most of the thyroid clonotypes expanded above 0.001 were also present. Ophthalmopathy was predicted by the model a median of approximately six months ahead of onset.

Regarding this clonotype: Its specificity is not known. One junction end does not reproduce the germline sequence, and a read error may be involved.

Amplification of TCR beta CDR3 regions was performed using RNA transcripts as template. HTBI primers were the set used in a first-round RT-PCR of the TCR CDR3. TCRdb used MiXCR to reprocess the multiplex PCR reads, holding one entry per CDR3 protein. The top ten clones hold roughly 7.9% of a sample with some 300,000 distinct CDR3 sequences, roughly 13% of them seen once. The hyperthyroidism was newly diagnosed and had lasted under 2 months; the patients were aged 18 to 65. The sequenced sample consisted of blood. The sequence came from a woman between 35 and 50 years old with Graves' hyperthyroidism. The chain joins TRBV18 to TRBJ1-1; D is unresolved. The CDR3 here is CVSSSATIEAFF. For the CDR3, the DNA is TGTGTCAGCTCATCTGCTACTATTGAAGCTTTCTTT.